This T cell receptor beta chain stems from a study of beta chain features in type 1 diabetes. Study conclusions and caveats: For Type 1 diabetes patients, all four CD4+ subsets carried TCRB CDR3s that were moderately but significantly shorter.

Only one heparinised blood draw was taken per donor, and its volume averaged about 120 mL. The CDR3 sequence is 14 residues long. CDR1 and CDR2 (germline): SGHAT, FQNNGV. On this clone: What it binds is unknown. A junction end diverges from the germline sequence, so it may reflect a read error.

Sequencing targeted expressed TCRB transcripts, as all isolated RNA had been reverse transcribed. Clones were sequenced by immunoSEQ multiplex PCR, and TCRdb holds only the in-frame ones, with some missing. The sample carries about 370,000 clones, 8.5% to 10% recorded once. The specimen sequenced was central memory CD4+ T cells from blood. The rearrangement joins TRBV11-2 to TRBJ2-7; D might be TRBD1 (6 bases). The clonotype comes from a man aged 25 to 45 with type 1 diabetes. The CDR3 region has the DNA TGCGCCAGCAGCCATAATGACAGGACCTACGAGCAGTACTTC. Translated, it gives CASSHNDRTYEQYF. The full variable domain, with the rest looked up from reference TRBV11-2 and TRBJ2-7, is EAGVAQSPRYKIIEKRQSVAFWCNPISGHATLYWYQQILGQGPKLLIQFQNNGVVDDSQLPKDRFSAERLKGVDSTLKIQPAKLEDSAVYLCASSHNDRTYEQYFGPGTRLTVT.